This TCR beta chain was recovered during a study of T cell responses to AZD1222 COVID-19 vaccine. About this clone: What it binds is unknown.

General study points: The donors showed a predominance of white British ancestry and of females, with possible underestimation of clonal diversity. The study found vaccine-associated CD4 TCRs spanning spike, dominant at 160-218 and 743-854.

Here immunoSEQ multiplex PCR was the method, and the copy in TCRdb shows in-frame clones only, minus some. The sample consists of tens of thousands of clones, 86% of them appearing once. Sample: peripheral blood, taken on day 0 of AZD1222 vaccination. This clonotype was obtained from an adult in good health.

In nucleotides, the CDR3 is TGCGCCAGCAGCTTGGATAGTCTAGCGGGAGGTGGTACCGGGGAGCTGTTTTTT. Translated, it gives CASSLDSLAGGGTGELFF. The chain employs TRBV5-1 and TRBJ2-2; 11 bases are a match to TRBD2. J was trimmed by 5 bases and V by 0 bases; bases with no gene match: 9. The germline gives CDR1 SGHRS, CDR2 YFSETQ. The CDR3 loop spans 18 amino acids.